These 29 T cell receptor beta chains were all obtained from the same sample, sequenced in a study of T cell responses to AZD1222 COVID-19 vaccine. Sequenced by immunoSEQ multiplex PCR; TCRdb stores in-frame clones only, minus some. The table lists 170,000 or so clones, about 91% of them singletons, with around a tenth in the top ten. The sample here was peripheral blood, taken 28 days after the second AZD1222 dose. The receptor set was obtained from an adult who received the AZD1222 COVID-19 vaccine.

The chain couples TRBV4-1 to TRBJ1-5, with D perhaps TRBD1 (5 bases). This CDR3 region has 15 residues. Germline V gene data show CDR1 as MGHRA and CDR2 as YSYEKL. Between the trimmed V and J ends, which lost 0 bases and 6 bases, there was a span of 12 bases. For the CDR3, the DNA is TGCGCCAGCAGCCAAGATAGACGGGGGAGTCAGCCCCAGCATTTT. Encoded protein: CASSQDRRGSQPQHF.

The chain joins TRBV7-3 to TRBJ1-2, with 7 nucleotides matching TRBD1. The germline V gene encodes CDR1 SGHTA and CDR2 FQGTGA. The V segment lost 4 bases and the J segment 8 bases; nucleotides outside the gene matches: 7. The CDR3 runs to 13 residues. In DNA, the CDR3 is TGTGCCAGCAGCTCACGACAGGGTATGGGCTACACCTTC. It yields the protein CASSSRQGMGYTF.

V usage is TRBV9 and J usage is TRBJ2-2, with D tentatively TRBD2 (7 bases). This CDR3 is 15 amino acids long. Looked up from germline, CDR1 is SGDLS and CDR2 is YYNGEE. V was cut by 3 bases and J by 7 bases, with 16 bases left in between. The CDR3, as DNA: TGTGCCAGCAGCGCCCCCCCGGGGGGCGTCGGGGAGCTGTTTTTT. As protein: CASSAPPGGVGELFF.

This chain connects TRBV18 to TRBJ1-2; no clear D gene. V lost 2 bases to trimming and J lost 4 bases, with 20 bases between them. The CDR3 extends over 17 amino acids. From germline, CDR1 is KGHSH and CDR2 LQKENI. CDR3 protein: CASSPWSTQTSTYGYTF. CDR3 coding DNA: TGTGCCAGCTCACCATGGTCGACACAGACATCGACCTATGGCTACACCTTC.

The chain combines TRBV19 with TRBJ1-2; D not resolved. Germline V gives CDR1 LNHDA, CDR2 SQIVND (reference sequence). The length of the CDR3 is 13 residues. Trimming pared 7 bases from V and 1 base from J, leaving 10 bases between. The CDR3: CASTPQHNYGYTF. The CDR3 DNA is TGTGCCAGTACCCCCCAGCATAACTATGGCTACACCTTC.

This chain connects TRBV5-1 to TRBJ2-7; D possibly corresponds to TRBD1 (5 bases). Trimming left V 4 bases short and J 3 bases short, with 11 bases between. Germline CDR1 SGHRS, CDR2 YFSETQ. This CDR3 is built from 13 residues. This chain's CDR3 is CASSQDTNYEQYF. CDR3 nucleotide sequence: TGCGCCAGCAGCCAGGACACGAACTACGAGCAGTACTTC.

The gene calls are TRBV6-4 and TRBJ1-1, with D uncertain. CDR3 length equals 13 residues. Germline lookup yields CDR1 MRHNA and CDR2 SNTAGT. V was pared by 8 bases and J by 4 bases, with 14 bases between. Written as DNA, the CDR3 is TGTGCCAGCGTACTCGAACGAGGCACTGAAGCTTTCTTT. Protein sequence: CASVLERGTEAFF.

The genes are TRBV10-3 and TRBJ2-3; 14 nucleotides match TRBD2. J gave up 6 bases and V 11 bases, and 10 bases lay outside the gene matches. Per germline, CDR1 ENHRY and CDR2 SYGVKD. The length of the CDR3 is 15 residues. The CDR3, as DNA: TGTGCCGCTGGACTAGCGGGGGGATCCCAGGATACGCAGTATTTT. Translated: CAAGLAGGSQDTQYF.

The gene calls are TRBV19 and TRBJ1-5; D is perhaps TRBD1 (6 bases). With 7 bases removed from V and 1 base from J, the gap between germline ends came to 11 bases. Germline-derived CDR1 and CDR2 are LNHDA and SQIVND (reference sequence). The length of the CDR3 is 14 residues. CDR3 DNA sequence: TGTGCCAGTAACAGGGATGAGAGCAATCAGCCCCAGCATTTT. Translating gives CASNRDESNQPQHF.

The CDR3 sequence: CASSLGPGGRVGGELFF. The DNA of the CDR3 is TGTGCCAGCAGCTTGGGCCCCGGGGGCAGGGTTGGCGGGGAGCTGTTTTTT. The rearrangement uses TRBV5-4 and TRBJ2-2; D is tentatively TRBD1 or TRBD2 (6 bases each). The V end lost 0 bases, the J end lost 7 bases, and 19 bases lay between the germline ends. CDR1 is SGHNT, CDR2 YYREEE, per germline (reference sequence). The CDR3 is 17 residues long. The variable domain in full, with the rest retrieved from reference TRBV5-4 and TRBJ2-2, is ETGVTQSPTHLIKTRGQQVTLRCSSQSGHNTVSWYQQALGQGPQFIFQYYREEENGRGNFPPRFSGLQFPNYSSELNVNALELDDSALYLCASSLGPGGRVGGELFFGEGSRLTVL.

This clone was counted once. This chain joins TRBV19 and TRBJ1-2; possible D gene TRBD1, 5 bases. Germline CDR1 and CDR2: LNHDA and SQIVND (reference sequence). V was pared by 3 bases and J by 4 bases, with 12 bases between. CDR3 length equals 14 residues. The CDR3 coding sequence is TGTGCCAGTAGTATCAACGACAGAATCTATGGCTACACCTTC. This sequence encodes CASSINDRIYGYTF.

A single count supports this clone. J is TRBJ1-4 and V is TRBV2, with a weak D call TRBD1 (6 bases). CDR1 is SNHLY and CDR2 is FYNNEI in the germline V gene. Trimming took off 3 bases at V and 3 bases at J, with 11 bases between the two ends. The CDR3 runs to 15 residues. The CDR3 DNA is TGTGCCAGCAGTGATTTAAGGGGGGCTAATGAAAAACTGTTTTTT. It yields the protein CASSDLRGANEKLFF. Full variable domain (outside the CDR3, taken from reference TRBV2 and TRBJ1-4): EPEVTQTPSHQVTQMGQEVILRCVPISNHLYFYWYRQILGQKVEFLVSFYNNEISEKSEIFDDQFSVERPDGSNFTLKIRSTKLEDSAMYFCASSDLRGANEKLFFGSGTQLSVL.

This clone was detected once. CDR3: CASSPQAGSNTEAFF. The CDR3 region has the DNA TGTGCCAGCAGCCCCCAAGCGGGATCAAACACTGAAGCTTTCTTT. The rearrangement uses TRBV3-1 (or the pseudogene TRBV3-2) and TRBJ1-1; D not resolved. The CDR3 extends over 15 amino acids. The V gene's germline CDR1 is LGHDT and CDR2 YNNKEL (reference sequence). V lost 4 bases to trimming and J lost 2 bases, with 14 bases between them.

The chain links TRBV3-1 (or the pseudogene TRBV3-2) to TRBJ1-3; D gene uncertain. Trimming shortened V by 4 bases and J by 1 base, and 11 bases separated the two germline ends. The CDR3 contains 15 residues. CDR1 LGHDT and CDR2 YNNKEL come from the germline V gene (reference sequence). The CDR3 bases are TGTGCCAGCAGCCCCGACACGTTGTCTGGAAACACCATATATTTT. Amino acids: CASSPDTLSGNTIYF.

This chain uses TRBV7-2 with TRBJ1-4; 9 nucleotides align to TRBD1. V shed 3 bases and J 10 bases; nucleotides not matched to a gene: 3. The CDR3 loop spans 13 amino acids. Germline V gene lookup returns CDR1 SGHTA and CDR2 FQGNSA. The CDR3 DNA reads TGTGCCAGCAGCTTGAAGGACAGGGGAAAACTGTTTTTT. Its translation is CASSLKDRGKLFF.

The V call is TRBV29-1, the J call TRBJ1-2, with D possibly being TRBD1 (5 bases). This CDR3 region has 15 residues. CDR1 is SQVTM, CDR2 ANQGSEA, per germline. Trimming took 0 bases from V and 3 from J, leaving 14 bases between them. CDR3 amino acids: CSVEDTQGGYYGYTF. CDR3 bases: TGCAGCGTTGAAGATACCCAGGGTGGGTACTATGGCTACACCTTC.

The chain combines TRBV4-3 with TRBJ2-7, with 7 bases identical to TRBD1. Trimming removed 3 bases from V and 0 bases from J; junction bases left unmatched: 5. The CDR3 has 15 residues. Germline CDR1 is LGHNA and CDR2 is YSLEER. DNA for the CDR3: TGCGCCAGCAGCCAGGAAACAGGGGTCTCCTACGAGCAGTACTTC. Amino acids: CASSQETGVSYEQYF.

The V call is TRBV5-4, the J call TRBJ1-1; D is unclear. The CDR3 extends over 13 amino acids. The V and J ends lost 0 bases and 4 bases respectively, with 7 bases between them. Germline CDR1 SGHNT, CDR2 YYREEE (reference sequence). The CDR3 reads CASSLEGFTEAFF. Here the CDR3 DNA reads TGTGCCAGCAGCTTGGAGGGATTCACTGAAGCTTTCTTT.

The chain carries TRBV30 and TRBJ1-5; 9 bases match TRBD1. V lost 1 base, J lost 7 bases, and 2 bases stayed unmatched. Germline V lookup: CDR1 GTSNPN, CDR2 SVGIG (reference sequence). CDR3 size: 13 residues. This CDR3 is CAWSEQGAQPQHF. CDR3 DNA: TGTGCCTGGAGTGAACAGGGGGCACAGCCCCAGCATTTT.

In its sample, this clone was seen once. V gene TRBV2 combines with J gene TRBJ2-7; the match to TRBD1 covers 11 bases. The CDR3 extends over 14 amino acids. Trimming cost V 8 bases and J 3 bases; bases outside gene matches: 6. Germline V gives CDR1 SNHLY, CDR2 FYNNEI. CDR3 sequence reads: CASDAGTGGYEQYF. CDR3 sequence (DNA): TGTGCCAGCGATGCCGGGACAGGGGGCTACGAGCAGTACTTC.

The chain has TRBV5-6 and TRBJ1-3; the D is unclear. CDR3 length: 15 residues. V lost 10 bases and J lost 0, with 17 bases in between. The V gene's germline CDR1 is SGHDT and CDR2 YYEEEE. CDR3 DNA: TGTGCCTCCTCACGCGGGTCCCACTCTGGAAACACCATATATTTT. The encoded protein is CASSRGSHSGNTIYF.

The V and J genes are TRBV6-5 and TRBJ1-3; weak D call: TRBD1 (5 bases). This CDR3 comprises 13 residues. The V end was cut by 8 bases, the J end by 0 bases, with 8 bases between. From germline, CDR1 is MNHEY and CDR2 SVGAGI. The DNA for the CDR3 is TGTGCCAGCGGGGGAAACTCTGGAAACACCATATATTTT. As protein: CASGGNSGNTIYF.

J is TRBJ1-2 and V is TRBV19, with a weak D call TRBD1 (5 bases). CDR1 is LNHDA and CDR2 is SQIVND in the germline V gene (reference sequence). The CDR3 sequence is 14 residues long. The V gene lost 2 bases and the J gene lost 0 bases, with 7 bases spanning the gap. CDR3 in DNA: TGTGCCAGTAGTATACAGGGTACTAACTATGGCTACACCTTC. It encodes CASSIQGTNYGYTF.

The chain links TRBV5-4 to TRBJ1-2; D ambiguous. Germline-derived CDR1 and CDR2 are SGHNT and YYREEE (reference sequence). The V end lost 0 bases, the J end lost 4 bases, and 7 bases lay between the germline ends. The CDR3 contains 13 residues. The CDR3 sequence is CASSLDGFYGYTF. The CDR3 coding sequence is TGTGCCAGCAGCTTGGATGGCTTCTATGGCTACACCTTC.

This chain connects TRBV19 to TRBJ1-5; D uncertain. The CDR3 sequence is 15 residues long. Germline V lookup: CDR1 LNHDA, CDR2 SQIVND (reference sequence). The germline V and J ends were trimmed by 4 bases and 4 bases, with 14 bases remaining between them. This CDR3 reads CASSTDRGPNQPQHF. For the CDR3, the DNA is TGTGCCAGTAGTACTGACCGAGGACCGAATCAGCCCCAGCATTTT. The whole variable domain, remainder taken from reference TRBV19 and TRBJ1-5, is DGGITQSPKYLFRKEGQNVTLSCEQNLNHDAMYWYRQDPGQGLRLIYYSQIVNDFQKGDIAEGYSVSREKKESFPLTVTSAQKNPTAFYLCASSTDRGPNQPQHFGDGTRLSIL.

This chain connects TRBV7-9 to TRBJ2-7, with a weak D call TRBD2 (6 bases). Germline lookup yields CDR1 SEHNR and CDR2 FQNEAQ (reference sequence). The CDR3 runs 14 residues. V gave up 2 bases and J gave up 3 bases, with 11 bases separating them. CDR3 residues: CASSLWGLRYEQYF. CDR3 bases: TGTGCCAGCAGCTTATGGGGACTTCGCTACGAGCAGTACTTC.

The gene calls are TRBV7-9 and TRBJ2-1; TRBD2 matches at 9 bases. Germline lookup yields CDR1 SEHNR and CDR2 FQNEAQ (reference sequence). The CDR3 is made up of 18 amino acids. V gave up 0 bases and J gave up 0 bases; unmatched junction bases: 6. The CDR3 region has the DNA TGTGCCAGCAGCTTAGCGCGGGGGGGCCCGAGCTCCTACAATGAGCAGTTCTTC. Its protein is CASSLARGGPSSYNEQFF.

The chain links TRBV7-2 to TRBJ2-3, with a possible D match to TRBD2 (5 bases). Trimming removed 7 bases from V and 4 bases from J, with 9 bases in between. The CDR3 extends over 12 amino acids. Germline loops: CDR1 SGHTA, CDR2 FQGNSA. CDR3 coding DNA: TGTGCCAGCACCGAGAGGGCAGATACGCAGTATTTT. Amino acid sequence: CASTERADTQYF.

The chain uses TRBV2 and TRBJ2-1, with D possibly TRBD2 on 5 matching bases. Per germline, CDR1 SNHLY and CDR2 FYNNEI. V lost 6 bases and J 0 bases, leaving 9 bases between the germline ends. This CDR3 comprises 14 residues. CDR3 DNA: TGTGCCAGCAGCCCGGGGAGCTCCTACAATGAGCAGTTCTTC. It yields the protein CASSPGSSYNEQFF.